Below, 14 T cell receptor beta chains from the same sample are listed, as sequenced in a study of beta chain features in type 1 diabetes. What was sequenced were expressed TCRB transcripts, since all of the isolated RNA had been reverse transcribed. Profiling relied on immunoSEQ multiplex PCR, and the TCRdb table lists in-frame clones only, not all of them. This sample has hundreds of thousands of clones, with 10% to 15% found just once. Their antigen targets remain unknown. The study, taken as a whole, reports: Researchers report that Type 1 diabetes patients had moderately but significantly shorter TCRB CDR3s across all four CD4+ subsets.

Material: naive CD4+ T cells from blood. The receptors come from a young man with type 1 diabetes.

The CDR3 loop reads CASSSPGTEAFF. The DNA of the CDR3 is TGTGCCAGTAGTAGTCCAGGGACTGAAGCTTTCTTT. V is TRBV19 and J is TRBJ1-1, with D perhaps matching TRBD1 (5 bases). The V gene lost 4 bases and the J gene lost 5 bases, with 8 bases spanning the gap. The germline V gene has CDR1 LNHDA and CDR2 SQIVND (reference sequence). The CDR3 runs 12 residues.

Only a few counts were recorded for this clone. J is TRBJ1-2 and V is TRBV19, with D hard to call. CDR3 size: 13 residues. CDR1 and CDR2 from the germline V gene are LNHDA and SQIVND (reference sequence). The germline V and J ends were trimmed by 7 bases and 8 bases, with 17 bases remaining between them. The CDR3 here is CASTPGPPSGYTF. The CDR3 DNA follows: TGTGCCAGTACCCCGGGTCCTCCCAGCGGCTACACCTTC.

This clone was observed a handful of times. The genes are TRBV7-9 and TRBJ2-2, with 14 bases identical to TRBD2. Losses at the gene ends were 5 bases for V and 1 base for J; bases not matched to a gene: 9. CDR1 is SEHNR and CDR2 is FQNEAQ in the germline V gene (reference sequence). This CDR3 is built from 19 residues. CDR3 DNA: TGTGCCAGCAGCCCCCTTGAGGGACTAGCGGGGGTGAACACCGGGGAGCTGTTTTTT. Translating it yields CASSPLEGLAGVNTGELFF.

The chain is built from TRBV5-1 and TRBJ2-7; D tentatively reads TRBD1 or TRBD2 (5 bases each). Germline V CDR1 and CDR2: SGHRS, YFSETQ. The length of the CDR3 is 17 residues. The V end lost 4 bases, the J end lost 2 bases, and 22 bases lay between the germline ends. The chain's CDR3 is CASSLDSGTGPPYEQYF. Here the CDR3 DNA reads TGCGCCAGCAGCCTCGATTCGGGGACCGGGCCTCCCTACGAGCAGTACTTC. The variable domain in full, completed from reference TRBV5-1 and TRBJ2-7, reads KAGVTQTPRYLIKTRGQQVTLSCSPISGHRSVSWYQQTPGQGLQFLFEYFSETQRNKGNFPGRFSGRQFSNSRSEMNVSTLELGDSALYLCASSLDSGTGPPYEQYFGPGTRLTVT.

The chain joins TRBV4-1 to TRBJ1-2; 8 bases fit TRBD1. CDR1 and CDR2 (germline): MGHRA, YSYEKL. Germline trimming cut 3 bases from V and 2 bases from J; bases unmatched to any gene: 8. The CDR3 covers 16 residues. The CDR3 nucleotides read TGCGCCAGCAGCCAGGAGCCGGGGACAGGAAACTATGGCTACACCTTC. Its translation is CASSQEPGTGNYGYTF.

This clone was seen more than once but under ten times. This chain links TRBV2 with TRBJ1-6; TRBD1 might be the D (6 bases). V was pared by 6 bases and J by 10 bases, with 13 bases between. This CDR3 region has 13 residues. Per the germline V gene, CDR1 is SNHLY and CDR2 is FYNNEI. The CDR3 DNA reads TGTGCCAGCAGGGAGAATACAGGGTCACCCCTCCACTTT. This translates into CASRENTGSPLHF. The complete variable domain, with remaining parts taken from reference TRBV2 and TRBJ1-6, reads EPEVTQTPSHQVTQMGQEVILRCVPISNHLYFYWYRQILGQKVEFLVSFYNNEISEKSEIFDDQFSVERPDGSNFTLKIRSTKLEDSAMYFCASRENTGSPLHFGNGTRLTVT.

This clone was detected once. The chain employs TRBV28 and TRBJ2-5; either TRBD1 or TRBD2 may fit D (5 bases each). This CDR3 region has 15 residues. Per the germline V gene, CDR1 is MDHEN and CDR2 is SYDVKM. V lost 6 bases and J 1 base, leaving 15 bases between the germline ends. Here the CDR3 DNA reads TGTGCCAGCAGGGTACCGGGACGGGGCCAAGAGACCCAGTACTTC. This sequence encodes CASRVPGRGQETQYF.

The chain employs TRBV15 and TRBJ1-3; D is unresolved. Trimming removed 1 base from V and 3 bases from J, with 1 base in between. The germline V gene encodes CDR1 LNHNV and CDR2 YYDKDF (reference sequence). The CDR3 spans 12 residues. The DNA of the CDR3 is TGTGCCACCAGCAGAGTTGGAAACACCATATATTTT. Its translation: CATSRVGNTIYF.

The J gene is TRBJ1-2, the V gene TRBV19, with a weak D call TRBD1 (5 bases). The CDR3 has 12 amino acids. Per germline, CDR1 LNHDA and CDR2 SQIVND (reference sequence). V was trimmed by 9 bases and J by 4 bases, leaving 12 bases between them. CDR3 loop: CASGTRIYGYTF. Here the CDR3 DNA reads TGTGCCAGCGGGACTCGGATCTATGGCTACACCTTC.

The chain uses TRBV5-4 and TRBJ1-6, with no clear D. The ends were cut back, 0 bases at V and 9 bases at J, with 16 bases in the middle. This CDR3 comprises 16 residues. Per the germline V gene, CDR1 is SGHNT and CDR2 is YYREEE (reference sequence). CDR3 protein: CASSLGSREARSPLHF. The CDR3 DNA reads as TGTGCCAGCAGCTTGGGGTCCCGAGAGGCCCGTTCACCCCTCCACTTT.

The genes are TRBV21-1 and TRBJ1-6. TRBV21-1 is noted as a pseudogene. This CDR3 region has 14 residues. In DNA, the CDR3 is TGTGCCAGCAGCACCCGGGACGGAAATTCACCCCTCCACTTT. It specifies CASSTRDGNSPLHF.

On this clone itself: Possible read error: a much larger clone is one base away. The CDR3: CASSPHGSGANVLTF. In nucleotides, the CDR3 is TGTGCCAGCAGCCCCCACGGGTCTGGGGCCAACGTCCTGACTTTC. This chain connects TRBV11-3 to TRBJ2-6; no firm D call. Germline-derived CDR1 and CDR2 are SGHNT and YENEEA. The CDR3 consists of 15 residues. V gave up 5 bases and J gave up 1 base, with 9 bases separating them.

The J gene is TRBJ2-2, the V gene TRBV4-1; 7 bases fit TRBD1. The V gene end was trimmed by 1 base and the J gene end by 9 bases; junction bases not matched to a gene: 5. Germline assignment: CDR1 MGHRA and CDR2 YSYEKL. The CDR3 is 14 residues long. The CDR3 region has the DNA TGCGCCAGCAGCCAAGGAGGGGGCCAGAGGGAGCTGTTTTTT. Protein product: CASSQGGGQRELFF.

The table lists this clone with a few counts. The chain is built from TRBV5-6 and TRBJ1-2; the D gene is possibly TRBD1 (6 bases). The germline V and J ends were trimmed by 4 bases and 2 bases, with 15 bases remaining between them. This CDR3 has 15 residues. CDR1 and CDR2 from the germline V gene are SGHDT and YYEEEE. CDR3 DNA: TGTGCCAGCAGCCACCCCGGGGGGCAGAACTATGGCTACACCTTC. Its protein is CASSHPGGQNYGYTF.